One and the same sample provided the 3 T cell receptor beta chains below, sequenced in a study of shared clonotypes between healthy human individuals (dated by TCRdb to the early 2020s). CD8 naive samples were obtained by positive selection for CCR7 among CD45RO-negative cells, yielding a CD45RA+CCR7+ population from which TemRA cells were excluded. The library came from the immunoSEQ multiplex PCR assay. Entries here come from immuneACCESS through TCRdb and include only in-frame sequences with V and J called. Some clones fail to appear in such tables; in the studies checked, an unresolved V gene covers under half of the shortfall, and the cause of the remainder is unknown. The table for this sample lists about 1.9 million clones; around 93% of them were counted only once. The ten most abundant clones make up more than 1.5% of the sample. The sample taken for sequencing was naive CD8+ T cells from PBMCs. According to the study, the label for this sample's cell subset or site signals: CD45RA+CCR7+. The source is a man aged 18 to 30 in good health. Some clones in this sample may be carry-over from other donors' samples.

This clone was recorded once. The rearrangement joins TRBV27 to TRBJ2-2, with 11 nucleotides matching TRBD2. The CDR3 length is 17 residues. With V trimmed by 3 bases and J by 4 bases, 7 bases remained unmatched. Per germline, CDR1 MNHEY and CDR2 SMNVEV (reference sequence). The CDR3 bases are TGTGCCAGCAGTTTTAGGGCTAGCGGGAGGCGCACCGGGGAGCTGTTTTTT. The encoded protein is CASSFRASGRRTGELFF.

The genes are TRBV10-3 and TRBJ2-4, with TRBD2 matching 13 bases. This CDR3 comprises 14 residues. The germline V gene encodes CDR1 ENHRY and CDR2 SYGVKD. Trimming at V came to 8 bases and at J to 8 bases, leaving 6 bases not matched to a gene. The CDR3 spells CAISRTSGRDIQYF. CDR3 sequence (DNA): TGTGCCATCTCCCGGACTAGCGGGAGAGACATTCAGTACTTC.

V and J are TRBV4-2 and TRBJ2-3, with 16 bases identical to TRBD2. CDR1 and CDR2 (germline): LGHNA, YNFKEQ. V lost 4 bases to trimming and J lost 9 bases; unmatched junction nucleotides: 7. CDR3 size: 16 residues. The CDR3 DNA reads as TGTGCCAGCAGCCGTGGGACTAGCGGGGGGGGAGGAACGCAGTATTTT. Its translation is CASSRGTSGGGGTQYF.